This entry lists 31 T cell receptor beta chains sequenced from one sample in a study of post-analysis software for immune sequencing data. The study, taken as a whole, reports: Patients had higher frequencies than controls of about five TRBV segments, including TRBV5-6, TRBV5-1 and TRBV20-1.

For these TCRs, the target antigens are not known. Unique molecular identifiers had been added to the TCR beta cDNA libraries. TCRdb itself ran the PCR reads through MiXCR, one entry per CDR3 protein. The sample holds approximately 400,000 distinct CDR3 sequences; less than 40% are singletons and the top ten take 10% to 15%. The sequenced sample consisted of blood. The receptors come from a girl between 5 and 17 years old with multiple sclerosis.

This sequence joins TRBV4-3 and TRBJ2-7; 8 nucleotides agree with TRBD2. J was trimmed by 2 bases and V by 0 bases; bases with no gene match: 9. Germline V gives CDR1 LGHNA, CDR2 YSLEER. The CDR3 consists of 17 residues. The CDR3 DNA follows: TGCGCCAGCAGCCAAGATTTCGGGACTAGAATAACCTACGAGCAGTACTTC. This codes for CASSQDFGTRITYEQYF.

This clonotype occurred a few times. CDR3 DNA: TGTGCCAGCAGTGAAGCAACTAGTAGCAATCAGCCCCAGCATTTT. It encodes CASSEATSSNQPQHF. The V gene is TRBV6-1, the J gene TRBJ1-5; no firm D call. This CDR3 is built from 15 residues. CDR1 and CDR2 (germline): MNHNS, SASEGT. With 0 bases removed from V and 0 bases from J, the gap between germline ends came to 6 bases.

The V and J genes are TRBV4-1 and TRBJ2-7; 13 nucleotides match TRBD2. The germline V gene has CDR1 MGHRA and CDR2 YSYEKL. CDR3 length equals 16 residues. With V trimmed by 4 bases and J by 7 bases, 10 bases remained unmatched. The CDR3 spells CASSPPTSGGAGEQYF. CDR3 in DNA: TGCGCCAGCAGCCCACCTACTAGCGGGGGGGCTGGGGAGCAGTACTTC.

This clonotype was seen more than once but under ten times. The chain combines TRBV7-9 with TRBJ2-1; TRBD1 matches at 11 bases. The germline CDR1 and CDR2 sequences are SEHNR and FQNEAQ (reference sequence). This CDR3 region has 17 residues. V was clipped by 2 bases and J by 7 bases; unmatched bases: 10. The CDR3 is CASSLFGGGTGGNEQFF. CDR3 in DNA: TGTGCCAGCAGCTTATTTGGGGGAGGGACAGGGGGGAATGAGCAGTTCTTC.

This clonotype was counted between two and nine times. The chain links TRBV20-1 to TRBJ2-1; possibly TRBD1 for D (6 bases). Trimming left V 3 bases short and J 4 bases short, with 13 bases between. The CDR3 loop spans 14 amino acids. Germline assignment: CDR1 DFQATT and CDR2 SNEGSKA (reference sequence). DNA for the CDR3: TGCAGTGCTAGTATTCCTAGGGGGTACAATGAGCAGTTCTTC. Encoded protein: CSASIPRGYNEQFF.

The chain joins TRBV4-1 to TRBJ1-1, with 8 bases that match TRBD1. Germline-derived CDR1 and CDR2 are MGHRA and YSYEKL. This CDR3 is built from 15 residues. The junction had 5 bases not matched to a gene; V was cut back by 2 bases and J by 3 bases. The CDR3 spells CASSQLSQGDTEAFF. Written as DNA, the CDR3 is TGCGCCAGCAGCCAACTTTCACAGGGGGACACTGAAGCTTTCTTT.

J is TRBJ2-1 and V is TRBV9, with 9 positions matching TRBD1. In germline, CDR1 is SGDLS, CDR2 YYNGEE. The CDR3 spans 15 residues. The trim removed 7 bases at V and 3 bases at J, leaving 8 bases unmatched. Written as DNA, the CDR3 is TGTGCCAGCGGTAGGACAGGGGATTTCTACAATGAGCAGTTCTTC. Amino acid sequence: CASGRTGDFYNEQFF. Full variable domain (outside the CDR3, taken from reference TRBV9 and TRBJ2-1): DSGVTQTPKHLITATGQRVTLRCSPRSGDLSVYWYQQSLDQGLQFLIQYYNGEERAKGNILERFSAQQFPDLHSELNLSSLELGDSALYFCASGRTGDFYNEQFFGPGTRLTVL.

Many counts were recorded for this clonotype. The J gene is TRBJ1-2, the V gene TRBV29-1; D is unclear. Trimming stripped 6 bases from V and 5 bases from J, with 10 bases between. Germline values: CDR1 SQVTM, CDR2 ANQGSEA. The CDR3 runs 11 residues. CDR3: CSVYIAYGYTF. CDR3 sequence (DNA): TGCAGCGTCTACATTGCTTATGGCTACACCTTC.

This clonotype appeared many times. The chain joins TRBV10-3 to TRBJ2-7; D is uncertain. Per germline, CDR1 ENHRY and CDR2 SYGVKD. V lost 0 bases to trimming and J lost 0 bases, with 6 bases between them. The CDR3 is made up of 14 amino acids. In DNA, the CDR3 is TGTGCCATCAGTGAGTCCCAGAGCTCCTACGAGCAGTACTTC. This codes for CAISESQSSYEQYF.

This clonotype occurred a few times. The J gene is TRBJ1-2, the V gene TRBV20-1; TRBD1 is a possible D gene (6 bases). Germline CDR1 is DFQATT and CDR2 is SNEGSKA (reference sequence). V was trimmed by 3 bases and J by 3 bases, leaving 17 bases between them. The CDR3 is 15 residues long. CDR3 loop: CSARRTGHGDYGYTF. The CDR3 region has the DNA TGCAGTGCTAGGAGAACAGGGCACGGCGACTATGGCTACACCTTC.

In its sample, this clonotype was seen a few times. This chain connects TRBV6-2 or TRBV6-3 to TRBJ1-2; 10 bases map to TRBD1. This CDR3 has 15 residues. Germline loops: CDR1 MNHEY, CDR2 SVGEGT. J gave up 5 bases and V 5 bases, and 8 bases lay outside the gene matches. The CDR3 spells CASSNPGQGLYGYTF. In DNA form, the CDR3 reads TGTGCCAGCAGTAACCCGGGACAGGGGCTTTATGGCTACACCTTC.

This clonotype was observed a handful of times. The gene calls are TRBV6-2 or TRBV6-3 and TRBJ2-1, with 8 bases that match TRBD1. The CDR3 runs to 18 residues. CDR1 MNHEY and CDR2 SVGEGT come from the germline V gene. J lost 4 bases, V lost 0 bases, and 11 bases had no gene match. The CDR3 nucleotides read TGTGCCAGCAGTTACTCAACCAGGGGGCCATCGGGATACAATGAGCAGTTCTTC. Translated, it gives CASSYSTRGPSGYNEQFF.

This clonotype was found once. This chain uses TRBV27 with TRBJ2-7; D may correspond to TRBD1 or TRBD2 (5 bases each). The V and J ends lost 3 bases and 2 bases respectively, with 11 bases between them. The CDR3 sequence is 14 residues long. Germline V gene sequence: CDR1 MNHEY, CDR2 SMNVEV (reference sequence). The CDR3 DNA reads TGTGCCAGCAGTTTCGGGGCGGTGACCTACGAGCAGTACTTC. Amino acids: CASSFGAVTYEQYF.

This clonotype came up a few times. The chain uses TRBV29-1 and TRBJ2-7, with 7 positions matching TRBD1. J gave up 1 base and V 5 bases, and 11 bases lay outside the gene matches. CDR1 is SQVTM and CDR2 is ANQGSEA in the germline V gene. The CDR3 runs 15 residues. CDR3 nucleotide sequence: TGCAGCGTTACACCCTTTAGGGGGCAATCCTACGAGCAGTACTTC. This codes for CSVTPFRGQSYEQYF.

The rearrangement links TRBV6-5 to TRBJ1-1; 9 nucleotides agree with TRBD1. Germline V gene data show CDR1 as MNHEY and CDR2 as SVGAGI. V was pared by 2 bases and J by 7 bases, with 11 bases of the junction left unmatched. The CDR3 spans 16 residues. This CDR3 reads CASSYINLQGAGEAFF. In DNA form, the CDR3 reads TGTGCCAGCAGTTACATAAACCTACAGGGGGCTGGTGAAGCTTTCTTT.

This clonotype has just a few counts. This chain connects TRBV5-5 to TRBJ1-5; TRBD1 is a possible D gene (6 bases). Trimming removed 5 bases at V and 6 bases at J, with 18 bases between. Germline loops: CDR1 SGHKS, CDR2 YYEKEE (reference sequence). The CDR3 totals 15 residues. The chain's CDR3 is CASRPYVGASQPQHF. The CDR3 DNA is TGTGCCAGCAGACCCTACGTGGGGGCTAGTCAGCCCCAGCATTTT.

This chain joins TRBV4-2 and TRBJ1-2; tentatively, D is TRBD1 (6 bases). This CDR3 spans 15 amino acids. The germline V and J ends were trimmed by 4 bases and 4 bases, with 16 bases remaining between them. CDR1 is LGHNA and CDR2 is YNFKEQ in the germline V gene. CDR3 in amino acids: CASSPWTESGYGYTF. The CDR3 DNA reads TGTGCCAGCAGCCCGTGGACAGAATCGGGCTATGGCTACACCTTC.

This clonotype was counted a few times. The chain links TRBV20-1 to TRBJ2-3; either TRBD1 or TRBD2 may supply D (5 bases each). The CDR3 covers 13 residues. Per the germline V gene, CDR1 is DFQATT and CDR2 is SNEGSKA (reference sequence). CDR3 region: CSLGAGQWDTQYF. CDR3 bases: TGCAGCCTCGGGGCAGGGCAATGGGATACGCAGTATTTT.

This clonotype was detected only once. The chain carries TRBV5-1 and TRBJ1-1; D is possibly TRBD1 (5 bases). CDR3 length equals 15 residues. CDR1 is SGHRS and CDR2 is YFSETQ in the germline V gene. Trimming removed 2 bases from V and 3 bases from J, with 14 bases in between. CDR3 region: CASSLSQGEDTEAFF. The CDR3 DNA follows: TGCGCCAGCAGCTTAAGTCAGGGTGAGGACACTGAAGCTTTCTTT.

This rearrangement joins TRBV12-3 or TRBV12-4 to TRBJ2-5, with 9 bases lining up with TRBD1. The closer fit of TRBJ2-7 to the DNA end suggests the J call may be wrong. The CDR3 has 15 residues. CDR3 nucleotide sequence: TGTGCCAGCAGGAAGACAGGGGGGGACTCCTACGAGCAGTACTTC. Translated: CASRKTGGDSYEQYF.

CDR3 protein: CASSPSSFPANTGELFF. In DNA form, the CDR3 reads TGTGCCAGCTCACCAAGCTCCTTCCCCGCGAACACCGGGGAGCTGTTTTTT. The rearrangement links TRBV18 to TRBJ2-2; D not certain. V was shortened by 2 bases and J by 0 bases, with 13 bases between the two germline ends. CDR1 and CDR2 from the germline V gene are KGHSH and LQKENI. The CDR3 totals 17 residues.

The CDR3 region has the DNA TGTGCCAGCAGCGTCTGGGGGCGCACAGATACGCAGTATTTT. Translating gives CASSVWGRTDTQYF. The J gene is TRBJ2-3, the V gene TRBV7-8, with D perhaps TRBD1 (6 bases). CDR1 SGHVS and CDR2 FQNEAQ come from the germline V gene. The CDR3 is 14 residues long. Trimming pared 5 bases from V and 1 base from J, leaving 10 bases between.

The V call is TRBV5-5, the J call TRBJ1-2, with no clear D. The germline V gene has CDR1 SGHKS and CDR2 YYEKEE (reference sequence). This CDR3 has 15 residues. V gave up 3 bases and J gave up 0 bases, with 12 bases separating them. CDR3 bases: TGTGCCAGCAGCTCGCAGGTTCTCCCTAACTATGGCTACACCTTC. Translating it yields CASSSQVLPNYGYTF.

The V call is TRBV12-3 or TRBV12-4, the J call TRBJ1-4; the D gene is possibly TRBD1 (5 bases). Trimming shortened V by 3 bases and J by 7 bases, and 12 bases separated the two germline ends. CDR3 size: 14 residues. CDR3 sequence: CASSFVGGVEKLFF. The CDR3 DNA follows: TGTGCCAGCAGTTTTGTGGGGGGGGTTGAAAAACTGTTTTTT.

This clonotype has a handful of counts. This chain uses TRBV3-1 with TRBJ2-6, with D uncertain. CDR3 size: 16 residues. V was clipped by 7 bases and J by 0 bases, with 13 bases between them. Germline CDR1 LGHDT, CDR2 YNNKEL (reference sequence). Here the CDR3 reads CASTAKVISGANVLTF. CDR3 nucleotide sequence: TGTGCCAGCACCGCTAAGGTTATCTCTGGGGCCAACGTCCTGACTTTC.

This clonotype was counted between two and nine times. The chain couples TRBV13 to TRBJ1-2; D is perhaps TRBD1 (5 bases). The CDR3 consists of 14 residues. Germline CDR1 is PRHDT and CDR2 is FYEKMQ (reference sequence). The V and J ends lost 5 bases and 0 bases respectively, with 10 bases between them. CDR3 coding DNA: TGTGCCAGCAGCAAGGGACGGCCTAACTATGGCTACACCTTC. Amino acid sequence: CASSKGRPNYGYTF.

The chain recombines TRBV7-3 with TRBJ2-3, with D possibly being TRBD2 (5 bases). Per the germline V gene, CDR1 is SGHTA and CDR2 is FQGTGA. The CDR3 consists of 14 residues. V lost 8 bases and J 3 bases, leaving 15 bases between the germline ends. The CDR3 sequence: CASQSGSATDTQYF. DNA of the CDR3: TGTGCCAGCCAAAGCGGCTCGGCAACAGATACGCAGTATTTT.

The chain is built from TRBV7-2 and TRBJ2-5, with 7 positions matching TRBD2. V lost 5 bases, J lost 1 base, and 10 bases stayed unmatched. The V gene's germline CDR1 is SGHTA and CDR2 FQGNSA. The CDR3 sequence is 16 residues long. The CDR3 is CASSPVGGGLQETQYF. CDR3 in DNA: TGTGCCAGCAGCCCCGTCGGCGGGGGACTCCAAGAGACCCAGTACTTC.

This clonotype has only one observation. J is TRBJ2-1 and V is TRBV24-1, with D maybe TRBD2 (7 bases). The ends were cut back, 4 bases at V and 4 bases at J, with 19 bases in the middle. The CDR3 loop spans 17 amino acids. In germline, CDR1 is KGHDR, CDR2 SFDVKD. The CDR3 nucleotides read TGTGCCACCAGTGAAAATTCGGGCGGGGGCCCTTACAATGAGCAGTTCTTC. Protein sequence: CATSENSGGGPYNEQFF.

The rearrangement joins TRBV7-2 to TRBJ2-1, with 9 nucleotides matching TRBD2. The germline CDR1 and CDR2 sequences are SGHTA and FQGNSA. V was clipped by 4 bases and J by 5 bases; unmatched bases: 6. This CDR3 contains 15 residues. The CDR3 loop reads CASSSRGGANNEQFF. CDR3 nucleotide sequence: TGTGCCAGCAGCTCCCGCGGGGGGGCCAACAATGAGCAGTTCTTC.

Note on this clonotype: At one end the junction does not follow the germline gene, possibly because of a read error. This chain connects TRBV15 to TRBJ2-7; D gene ambiguous. CDR3 length equals 14 residues. Germline V gives CDR1 LNHNV, CDR2 YYDKDF (reference sequence). This chain's CDR3 is CATSREDVSYGQYF. The CDR3 DNA sequence: TGTGCCACCAGCAGAGAAGATGTTAGTTACGGGCAGTACTTC.